The following is a T cell receptor beta chain sequence with its context. Its binding antigen is unknown. Base qualities were left out, and no much larger clone turns up one base away. Synthetic TCR analog templates were spiked into each PCR so that absolute template abundance could be estimated from read counts. TCRbeta CDR3 regions were amplified from genomic DNA with bias-controlled V and J gene primers using the immunoSEQ assay. Rearranged TCRbeta segments were sequenced at approximately 20X coverage. The original methods were these. Sequencing errors were corrected by clustering, and CDR3s were annotated against IMGT so that V, D and J genes could be assigned. Only productive TCRbeta rearrangements were used in downstream analyses, excluding out-of-frame or stop-codon sequences. Clonality was computed as one minus Shannon entropy normalized by the log of the number of unique productive sequences. Clones differing between time points or between blood and tumor were identified using Fisher's exact test with Benjamini-Hochberg correction, with an adjusted p below 0.01 applied as the threshold. As stored in TCRdb, this immuneACCESS dataset retains in-frame rearrangements with V and J assigned. A fraction of the clones does not appear; measured against another copy, unresolved V genes explain less than half of the discrepancy, and the remainder lacks a known reason. D and trimming come from the DNA, and the V and J calls and clone size come from that table. The sample table records tens of thousands of clones; roughly 87% of these occur just once. Of the sample, around 9.5% falls within the top ten clones.

The cohort included under 35 patients with locally advanced or metastatic urothelial carcinoma who were treated at Memorial Sloan Kettering on a trial protocol. Peripheral blood mononuclear cells were collected pretreatment and during treatment, at between 1 and 8 total time points per patient. The Qiagen DNeasy Blood extraction kit was used to purify genomic DNA from total PBMCs and tumor samples. PBMCs were collected pretreatment and during treatment, and were isolated and stored as previously described. These data belong to a study of PD-L1 blockade in urothelial cancer (dated by TCRdb to 2016 to 2017). For the study in its entirety: All patients started therapy around 2014 and received atezolizumab 1,200 mg intravenously every 3 weeks. About 90% of the roughly 30 patients were identified as males with urothelial cancer of bladder origin, and a prior smoking history was reported by 18 of 29 patients. Patients had an ECOG performance status of 0 or 1 and had received between 0 and 3 prior chemotherapy regimens. Blood samples were analyzed at two time points: 3 weeks after treatment start (second dose) and 6 weeks after treatment start. Blood samples gave a median of around 130,000 T cells and 80,000 to 95,000 unique TCRs, with a median clonality of around 0.074. Somatic, immune and clinical correlates of response to PD-L1 blockade with atezolizumab in urothelial cancer were the focus of an exploratory multi-omic analysis. Pretreatment tumor samples, along with matched peripheral blood serially collected before and after atezolizumab treatment, were subjected to TCR sequencing. Progression-free survival longer than 6 months counted as durable clinical benefit, and TCR features were additionally tested against both progression-free and overall survival. Whole exome sequencing and RNA sequencing of pretreatment tumors were performed alongside TCR sequencing in the same patients. Durable clinical benefit was achieved by nine patients and was not achieved by 20 patients. Pretreatment blood TCR-seq was available for about 30 patients, at least one posttreatment blood collection was obtained for approximately 25 patients, and tumor TCR-seq was available for approximately 25 patients. Broad study findings and their caveats: A pretreatment peripheral blood TCR clonality below the median was linked to improved progression-free and overall survival. Because of the small sample size (n ≈ 28) and the many exploratory analyses performed, the results are intended to be regarded as hypothesis-generating. At 3 weeks after the start of treatment, tumor-associated TCR clones in peripheral blood had expanded more in patients with durable benefit (n ≈ 20, p = 0.022).

The germline V gene yields SGHAT for CDR1 and FQNNGV for CDR2. V and J lose 4 bases and 8 bases, and a span of 26 bases separates them. Spanning cysteine to phenylalanine, the CDR3 consists of 17 amino acids. The only DNA kept is the CDR3, 51 bases in frame from the first base. Rearrangement joined TRBV11-2 to TRBJ1-1; the D gene is not confidently resolved. The receptor was derived from a man in his 70s with urothelial cancer. The source was PBMCs, collected around atezolizumab (anti-PD-L1) treatment. The DNA is TGTGCCAGCAGCTCCATCGAATCTGGACTCGTCGCGCCCGAAGCTTTCTTT. Its protein reads: CASSSIESGLVAPEAFF.